In this sample, the clone carrying this TCR beta chain turned up once. What it binds is not known. Measured with immunoSEQ multiplex PCR; TCRdb has only the in-frame clones, and not every one. The table has 6,500 to 8,500 clones, 85% to 90% seen once. The V gene lost 6 bases and the J gene lost 2 bases, with 8 bases spanning the gap. The germline V gene encodes CDR1 SNHLY and CDR2 FYNNEI. The CDR3 length is 12 residues. The entry originates in a study of neoadjuvant nivolumab and ipilimumab in lung cancer. Study-level results: Pathologic regression was not significantly tied to TCR clonality. TCR sequencing covered a small number of samples.

The sequence derives from an adult with non-small cell lung cancer. J is TRBJ2-7 and V is TRBV2; D uncertain. The source material was tumor tissue, sampled after neoadjuvant nivolumab, alone or with ipilimumab, at or shortly before surgery. The CDR3, as DNA: TGTGCCAGCAGCCAAAGTACCTACGAGCAGTACTTC. Translating gives CASSQSTYEQYF.